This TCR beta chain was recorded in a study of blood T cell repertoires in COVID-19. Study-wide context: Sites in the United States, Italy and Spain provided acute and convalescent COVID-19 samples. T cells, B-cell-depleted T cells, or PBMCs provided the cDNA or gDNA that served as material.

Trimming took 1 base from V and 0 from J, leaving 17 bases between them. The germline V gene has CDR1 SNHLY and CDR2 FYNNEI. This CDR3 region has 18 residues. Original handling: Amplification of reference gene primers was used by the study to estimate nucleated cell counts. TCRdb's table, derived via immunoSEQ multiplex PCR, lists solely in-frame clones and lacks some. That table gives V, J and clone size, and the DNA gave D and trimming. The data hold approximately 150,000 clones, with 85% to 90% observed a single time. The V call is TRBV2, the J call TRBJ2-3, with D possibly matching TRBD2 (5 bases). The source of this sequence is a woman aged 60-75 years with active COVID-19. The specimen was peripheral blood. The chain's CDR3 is CASSEEPLAGRSTDTQYF. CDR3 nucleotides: TGTGCCAGCAGTGAAGAGCCGCTAGCCGGAAGAAGCACAGATACGCAGTATTTT.